The 24 T cell receptor beta chains in this list originate from one sample, sequenced in a study of T cell clonotyping in hematopoietic cell transplantation. Sequencing used immunoSEQ multiplex PCR; TCRdb keeps in-frame clones, though not all of them. This table has 7,000 to 9,000 clones, around nine tenths appearing once. Material: PBMCs, obtained 100 days after allogeneic stem cell transplant. The receptors were sampled from a male patient between 50 and 60 years old who had an allogeneic stem cell transplant from a related donor, so the T cells may come from the graft donor. Some clones in this sample may be carry-over from other donors' samples.

The gene calls are TRBV6-5 and TRBJ2-7; D not resolved. Germline loops: CDR1 MNHEY, CDR2 SVGAGI. CDR3 length: 14 residues. V was clipped by 0 bases and J by 0 bases, with 6 bases between them. In DNA form, the CDR3 reads TGTGCCAGCAGTTACTCCCCTGGCTCCTACGAGCAGTACTTC. Translation: CASSYSPGSYEQYF.

V gene TRBV19 combines with J gene TRBJ1-5, with 7 nucleotides matching TRBD1. The germline V gene encodes CDR1 LNHDA and CDR2 SQIVND (reference sequence). The V gene end was trimmed by 0 bases and the J gene end by 7 bases; junction bases not matched to a gene: 12. There are 17 residues in the CDR3. The CDR3 nucleotides are TGTGCCAGTAGTATAGATCATTCGACAGGGCTTAACCAGCCCCAGCATTTT. Its translation is CASSIDHSTGLNQPQHF.

The rearrangement joins TRBV30 to TRBJ1-6; perhaps TRBD1 as D (5 bases). CDR1 is GTSNPN, CDR2 SVGIG, per germline (reference sequence). V lost 6 bases, J lost 6 bases, and 12 bases lay in between. The CDR3 length is 13 residues. The CDR3: CACSQGTNSPLHF. The CDR3 coding sequence is TGTGCCTGCTCCCAAGGGACTAATTCACCCCTCCACTTT.

Notes on this clone: The junction departs from germline at one end; a sequencing error may be responsible. The chain couples TRBV7-2 to TRBJ2-7; TRBD2 might be the D (5 bases). Germline V gives CDR1 SGHTA, CDR2 FQGNSA. There are 12 residues in the CDR3. The CDR3 DNA sequence: TGTGCCAGCAGCTTAAGCGGATACGAGCAGTACTTT. Its translation is CASSLSGYEQYF.

V usage is TRBV25-1 and J usage is TRBJ2-7, with 9 bases matching TRBD2. Per germline, CDR1 MGHDK and CDR2 SYGVNS. V was clipped by 2 bases and J by 2 bases; unmatched bases: 4. The CDR3 is 15 residues long. The CDR3 here is CASSEPGLATYEQYF. CDR3 coding DNA: TGTGCCAGCAGTGAACCGGGACTAGCCACCTACGAGCAGTACTTC.

The chain carries TRBV28 and TRBJ2-5; D call uncertain. With the DNA end fitting TRBJ2-7 better, the J assignment may be wrong. This CDR3 spans 13 amino acids. CDR1 and CDR2 from the germline V gene are MDHEN and SYDVKM. Written as DNA, the CDR3 is TGTGCCAGCAGTCCACGGCCCGCCTACGAGCAGTACTTC. Amino acid sequence: CASSPRPAYEQYF.

This chain joins TRBV6-6 and TRBJ1-4, with D perhaps matching TRBD1 (5 bases). V lost 5 bases, J lost 3 bases, and 10 bases lay in between. The CDR3 contains 14 residues. Germline CDR1 is MNHNY and CDR2 is SVGAGI (reference sequence). CDR3 region: CASSDIGANEKLFF. CDR3 nucleotide sequence: TGTGCCAGCAGTGACATAGGGGCTAATGAAAAACTGTTTTTT.

V and J are TRBV5-4 and TRBJ2-5, with 7 bases aligning to TRBD2. Germline CDR1 and CDR2: SGHNT and YYREEE (reference sequence). The CDR3 runs to 13 residues. The V segment lost 3 bases and the J segment 4 bases; nucleotides outside the gene matches: 3. The CDR3 DNA follows: TGTGCCAGCAGCTCATTAGCGGGAGAGACCCAGTACTTC. Protein product: CASSSLAGETQYF.

The chain employs TRBV19 and TRBJ2-3, with D perhaps matching TRBD2 (6 bases). Germline V gene data show CDR1 as LNHDA and CDR2 as SQIVND (reference sequence). Deletions cut 5 bases from V and 2 bases from J, with 14 bases between. The length of the CDR3 is 15 residues. The CDR3 sequence is CASSSRDSHTDTQYF. CDR3 coding DNA: TGTGCCAGTAGTTCCCGGGACTCGCACACAGATACGCAGTATTTT.

The chain combines TRBV30 with TRBJ1-1; D unclear. V shed 0 bases and J shed 5 bases, with 7 bases lying between them. CDR1 and CDR2 (germline): GTSNPN, SVGIG (reference sequence). The CDR3 consists of 12 residues. The CDR3 nucleotides are TGTGCCTGGAGTGTAACGCGGACTGAAGCTTTCTTT. This sequence encodes CAWSVTRTEAFF.

The V and J genes are TRBV18 and TRBJ2-7; 8 bases match TRBD2. Germline V CDR1 and CDR2: KGHSH, LQKENI. The ends lost 3 bases at V and 6 bases at J; junction bases unmatched: 7. This CDR3 comprises 14 residues. In DNA, the CDR3 is TGTGCCAGCTCACCCTCGGGGGGGACAACCGAGCAGTACTTC. Protein product: CASSPSGGTTEQYF.

The chain joins TRBV6-1 to TRBJ2-2, with unresolved D. The CDR3 consists of 13 residues. Germline V gives CDR1 MNHNS, CDR2 SASEGT. V lost 8 bases to trimming and J lost 7 bases, with 14 bases between them. CDR3 bases: TGTGCCAGCCAACCCAATACGAGCGGGGAGCTGTTTTTT. This translates into CASQPNTSGELFF.

V and J are TRBV6-5 and TRBJ1-4; 7 bases line up with TRBD1. The V gene end was trimmed by 1 base and the J gene end by 6 bases; junction bases not matched to a gene: 5. Germline CDR1 reads MNHEY; CDR2 reads SVGAGI. The CDR3 has 15 amino acids. The CDR3 spells CASSYWSGGDEKLFF. In DNA, the CDR3 is TGTGCCAGCAGTTACTGGTCAGGGGGGGATGAAAAACTGTTTTTT.

This clone is a singleton in its sample. The chain links TRBV27 to TRBJ1-1; D is unresolved. The CDR3 totals 13 residues. The V gene lost 6 bases and the J gene lost 3 bases, with 11 bases spanning the gap. The germline V gene encodes CDR1 MNHEY and CDR2 SMNVEV (reference sequence). CDR3 sequence reads: CASSHAWDTEAFF. The CDR3 nucleotides are TGTGCCAGCAGCCACGCATGGGACACTGAAGCTTTCTTT.

The genes are TRBV4-3 and TRBJ1-4; 9 positions agree with TRBD1. The CDR3 has 13 residues. V lost 2 bases, J lost 13 bases, and 5 bases stayed unmatched. Germline CDR1 and CDR2: LGHNA and YSLEER. CDR3 protein: CASSQNRGQILFF. DNA of the CDR3: TGCGCCAGCAGCCAAAACAGGGGGCAGATACTGTTTTTT.

This clone was observed a few times. The rearrangement uses TRBV6-5 and TRBJ1-1; D gene unclear. This CDR3 is 11 amino acids long. CDR1 is MNHEY, CDR2 SVGAGI, per germline. V was clipped by 5 bases and J by 11 bases, with 12 bases between them. The CDR3 nucleotides read TGTGCCAGCAGTGACACGCGAACGGCTTTCTTT. Its translation: CASSDTRTAFF.

The V gene is TRBV27, the J gene TRBJ1-2; D is unclear. CDR3 length: 12 amino acids. V shed 6 bases and J shed 8 bases, with 13 bases lying between them. Germline V gives CDR1 MNHEY, CDR2 SMNVEV (reference sequence). CDR3 sequence reads: CASSSGILGYTF. CDR3 sequence (DNA): TGTGCCAGCAGCTCAGGAATCCTGGGCTACACCTTC.

This clone was seen a single time. The chain links TRBV19 to TRBJ1-3; the D is unclear. Deletions cut 7 bases from V and 0 bases from J, with 10 bases between. The CDR3 length is 14 residues. The germline V gene encodes CDR1 LNHDA and CDR2 SQIVND (reference sequence). DNA of the CDR3: TGTGCCAGTACGGCAACCGCCTCTGGAAACACCATATATTTT. Translation gives CASTATASGNTIYF.

Turning to this clone: At one end the junction does not follow the germline gene, possibly because of a read error. This rearrangement joins TRBV6-5 to TRBJ1-5, with 9 bases matching TRBD1. The CDR3 covers 15 residues. The germline gives CDR1 MNHEY, CDR2 SVGAGI. The CDR3 nucleotides are TGTACCAGCAACCCGGGACAGGGAGTCAATCAGCCCCAGCATTTT. Its translation is CTSNPGQGVNQPQHF.

The chain links TRBV13 to TRBJ2-7; 10 bases are a match to TRBD2. V trimming: 1 base; J trimming: 3 bases; junction bases outside the gene matches: 6. The CDR3 runs to 16 residues. The germline gives CDR1 PRHDT, CDR2 FYEKMQ (reference sequence). CDR3 sequence: CASSLEGSGGGYEQYF. Here the CDR3 DNA reads TGTGCCAGCAGCTTAGAAGGGAGCGGGGGGGGCTACGAGCAGTACTTC.

This sequence joins TRBV11-2 and TRBJ2-3; 7 bases are shared with TRBD1. The CDR3 consists of 14 residues. Trimming at V came to 1 base and at J to 4 bases, leaving 2 bases not matched to a gene. Germline-derived CDR1 and CDR2 are SGHAT and FQNNGV. The DNA for the CDR3 is TGTGCCAGCAGCTTAGGGGACAGACCAGATACGCAGTATTTT. This encodes CASSLGDRPDTQYF.

A few counts support this clone. J is TRBJ2-4 and V is TRBV30, with D unclear. Germline V gene lookup returns CDR1 GTSNPN and CDR2 SVGIG (reference sequence). The CDR3 runs to 12 residues. V lost 2 bases to trimming and J lost 2 bases, with 4 bases between them. The CDR3 DNA reads as TGTGCCTGGAGTCCTACCAAAAACATTCAGTACTTC. Residues: CAWSPTKNIQYF.

The gene calls are TRBV4-2 and TRBJ2-4, with D perhaps matching TRBD2 (5 bases). The CDR3 contains 16 residues. Trimming stripped 3 bases from V and 6 bases from J, with 18 bases between. Germline-derived CDR1 and CDR2 are LGHNA and YNFKEQ. CDR3 nucleotide sequence: TGTGCCAGCAGCCAGGCTAGCCCCCAGATTGGAAACATTCAGTACTTC. Translated: CASSQASPQIGNIQYF.

The chain joins TRBV4-1 to TRBJ2-5; D may be TRBD2 (7 bases). This CDR3 region has 18 residues. The germline V gene has CDR1 MGHRA and CDR2 YSYEKL. V was trimmed by 0 bases and J by 5 bases, leaving 22 bases between them. CDR3 sequence (DNA): TGCGCCAGCAGCCAAGAGAAAGCGGGGCGGGGGCTAAGGGAGACCCAGTACTTC. It translates to CASSQEKAGRGLRETQYF.